This T cell receptor (beta chain) came from a study of blood T cell repertoires in COVID-19. On the study more broadly: COVID-19 samples collected from the United States, Italy and Spain covered acute and convalescent phases.

V lost 3 bases and J lost 2, with 16 bases in between. Germline V gives CDR1 SGHVS, CDR2 FNYEAQ. The CDR3 has 16 amino acids. This table comes from immunoSEQ multiplex PCR, and its TCRdb copy is limited to in-frame clones, with some not included. The sample records just over 250,000 clones, approximately 90% being singletons. Input material: peripheral blood. The clonotype comes from a man aged 55-75 years who had recovered from COVID-19. V gene TRBV7-6 combines with J gene TRBJ2-5, with D possibly TRBD1 on 6 matching bases. The CDR3 region has the DNA TGTGCCAGCAGCTTGGCCTACCGGGACAAGCAAGAGACCCAGTACTTC. Encoded protein: CASSLAYRDKQETQYF.